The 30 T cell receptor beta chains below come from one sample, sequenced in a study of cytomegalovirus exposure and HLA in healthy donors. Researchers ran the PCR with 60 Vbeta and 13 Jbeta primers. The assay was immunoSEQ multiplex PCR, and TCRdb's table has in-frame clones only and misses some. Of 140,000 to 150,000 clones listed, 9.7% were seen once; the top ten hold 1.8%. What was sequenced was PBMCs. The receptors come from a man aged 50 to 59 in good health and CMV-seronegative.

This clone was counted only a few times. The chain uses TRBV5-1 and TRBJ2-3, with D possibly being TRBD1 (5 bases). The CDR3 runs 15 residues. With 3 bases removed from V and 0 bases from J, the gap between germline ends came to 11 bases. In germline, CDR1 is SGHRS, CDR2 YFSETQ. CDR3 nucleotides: TGCGCCAGCAGCTCCCCGACAGAGAGCACAGATACGCAGTATTTT. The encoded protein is CASSSPTESTDTQYF.

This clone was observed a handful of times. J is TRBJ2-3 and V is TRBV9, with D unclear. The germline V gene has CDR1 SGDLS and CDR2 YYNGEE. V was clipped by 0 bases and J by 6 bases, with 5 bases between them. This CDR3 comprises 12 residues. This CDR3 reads CASSVVEDTQYF. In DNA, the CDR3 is TGTGCCAGCAGCGTAGTGGAGGATACGCAGTATTTT.

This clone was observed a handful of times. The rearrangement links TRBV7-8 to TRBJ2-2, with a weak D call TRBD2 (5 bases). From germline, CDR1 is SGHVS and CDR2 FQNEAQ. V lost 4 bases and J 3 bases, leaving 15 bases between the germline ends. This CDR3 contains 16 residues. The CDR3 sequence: CASSSMRDVDTGELFF. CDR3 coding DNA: TGTGCCAGCAGCTCAATGAGGGATGTGGACACCGGGGAGCTGTTTTTT.

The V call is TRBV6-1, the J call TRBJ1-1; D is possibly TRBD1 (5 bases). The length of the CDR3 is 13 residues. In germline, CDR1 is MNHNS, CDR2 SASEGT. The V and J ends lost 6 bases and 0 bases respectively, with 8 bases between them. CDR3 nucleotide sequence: TGTGCCAGCAGGCGGGGGGTGAACACTGAAGCTTTCTTT. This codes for CASRRGVNTEAFF.

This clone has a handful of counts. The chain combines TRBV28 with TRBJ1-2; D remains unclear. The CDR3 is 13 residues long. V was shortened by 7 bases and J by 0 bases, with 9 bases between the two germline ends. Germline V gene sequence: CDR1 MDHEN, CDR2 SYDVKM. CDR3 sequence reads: CASTVSANYGYTF. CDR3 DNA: TGTGCCAGCACCGTTAGTGCTAACTATGGCTACACCTTC.

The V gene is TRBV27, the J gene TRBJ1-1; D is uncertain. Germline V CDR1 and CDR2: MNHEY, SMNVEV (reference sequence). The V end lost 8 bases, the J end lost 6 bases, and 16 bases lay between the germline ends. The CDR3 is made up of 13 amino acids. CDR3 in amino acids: CASRFSGESEAFF. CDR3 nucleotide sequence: TGTGCCAGCCGCTTCTCAGGTGAATCTGAAGCTTTCTTT.

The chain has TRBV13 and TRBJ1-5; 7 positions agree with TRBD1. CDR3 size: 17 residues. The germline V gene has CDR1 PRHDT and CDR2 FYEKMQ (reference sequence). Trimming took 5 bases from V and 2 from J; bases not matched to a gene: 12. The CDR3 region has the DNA TGTGCCAGCAGCGCCGAGAGGGGGCTAAAGGGCAATCAGCCCCAGCATTTT. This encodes CASSAERGLKGNQPQHF.

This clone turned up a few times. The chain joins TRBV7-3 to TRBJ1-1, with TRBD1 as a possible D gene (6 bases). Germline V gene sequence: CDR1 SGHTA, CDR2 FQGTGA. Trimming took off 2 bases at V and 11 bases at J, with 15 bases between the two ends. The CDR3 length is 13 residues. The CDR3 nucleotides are TGTGCCAGCAGCTTACAGGGGCTAACACCCGCTTTCTTT. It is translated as CASSLQGLTPAFF. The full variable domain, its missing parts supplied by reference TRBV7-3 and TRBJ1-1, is GAGVSQTPSNKVTEKGKYVELRCDPISGHTALYWYRQSLGQGPEFLIYFQGTGAADDSGLPNDRFFAVRPEGSVSTLKIQRTERGDSAVYLCASSLQGLTPAFFGQGTRLTVV.

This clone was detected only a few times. As DNA, the CDR3 is TGTGCCAGCGGGGACAGGTACGAGCAGTACTTC. This encodes CASGDRYEQYF. The chain joins TRBV5-4 to TRBJ2-7, with 8 bases fitting TRBD1. The CDR3 covers 11 residues. The junction had 1 base not matched to a gene; V was cut back by 7 bases and J by 4 bases. Germline V lookup: CDR1 SGHNT, CDR2 YYREEE (reference sequence).

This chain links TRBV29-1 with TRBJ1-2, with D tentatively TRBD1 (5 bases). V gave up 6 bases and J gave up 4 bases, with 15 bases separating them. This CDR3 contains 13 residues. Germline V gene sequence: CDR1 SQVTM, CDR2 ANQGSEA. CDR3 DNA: TGCAGCGTCGAGCCAGACAGATCCTATGGCTACACCTTC. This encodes CSVEPDRSYGYTF.

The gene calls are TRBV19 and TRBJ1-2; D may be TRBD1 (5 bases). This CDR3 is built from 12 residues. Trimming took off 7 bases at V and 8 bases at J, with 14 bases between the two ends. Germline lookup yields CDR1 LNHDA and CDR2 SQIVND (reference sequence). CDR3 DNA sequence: TGTGCCAGTATCCAGGGTGGAGGGGGCTACACCTTC. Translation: CASIQGGGGYTF. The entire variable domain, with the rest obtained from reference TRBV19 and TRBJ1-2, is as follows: DGGITQSPKYLFRKEGQNVTLSCEQNLNHDAMYWYRQDPGQGLRLIYYSQIVNDFQKGDIAEGYSVSREKKESFPLTVTSAQKNPTAFYLCASIQGGGGYTFGSGTRLTVV.

In DNA, the CDR3 is TGCGCCAGCAGCTCCGGACAGGGGAGCTTTCAGCCCCAGCATTTT. Translated, it gives CASSSGQGSFQPQHF. The V call is TRBV5-1, the J call TRBJ1-5; 9 bases align to TRBD1. The germline V gene has CDR1 SGHRS and CDR2 YFSETQ. V was pared by 3 bases and J by 6 bases, with 7 bases of the junction left unmatched. This CDR3 is built from 15 residues. The whole variable domain, filled in from reference TRBV5-1 and TRBJ1-5, reads KAGVTQTPRYLIKTRGQQVTLSCSPISGHRSVSWYQQTPGQGLQFLFEYFSETQRNKGNFPGRFSGRQFSNSRSEMNVSTLELGDSALYLCASSSGQGSFQPQHFGDGTRLSIL.

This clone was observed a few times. The CDR3 spells CAISVTSGDEQFF. As DNA, the CDR3 is TGTGCCATCAGTGTTACTAGCGGTGATGAGCAGTTCTTC. The chain has TRBV10-3 and TRBJ2-1, with 8 bases fitting TRBD2. V shed 4 bases, J shed 8 bases, and the junction held 4 bases outside the gene matches. CDR1 and CDR2 (germline): ENHRY, SYGVKD. This CDR3 has 13 residues.

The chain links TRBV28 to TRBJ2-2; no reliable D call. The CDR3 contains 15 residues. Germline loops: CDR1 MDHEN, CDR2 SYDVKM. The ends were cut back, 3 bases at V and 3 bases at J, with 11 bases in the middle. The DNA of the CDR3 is TGTGCCAGCAGTTTCACACAAAGATACACCGGGGAGCTGTTTTTT. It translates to CASSFTQRYTGELFF.

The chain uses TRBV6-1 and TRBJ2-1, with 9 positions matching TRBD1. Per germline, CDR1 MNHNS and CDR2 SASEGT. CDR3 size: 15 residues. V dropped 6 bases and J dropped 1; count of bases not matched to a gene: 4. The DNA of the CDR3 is TGTGCCAGCAGGACAGGGGGTAAGTCCTACAATGAGCAGTTCTTC. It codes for CASRTGGKSYNEQFF.

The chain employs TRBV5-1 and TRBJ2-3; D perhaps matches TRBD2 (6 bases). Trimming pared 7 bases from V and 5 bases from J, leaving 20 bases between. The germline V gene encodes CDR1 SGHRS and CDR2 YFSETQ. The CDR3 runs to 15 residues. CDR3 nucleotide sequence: TGCGCCAGCGGACCCAGCGGAGGGGTAGGAGATACGCAGTATTTT. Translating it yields CASGPSGGVGDTQYF. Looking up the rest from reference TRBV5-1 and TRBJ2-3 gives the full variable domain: KAGVTQTPRYLIKTRGQQVTLSCSPISGHRSVSWYQQTPGQGLQFLFEYFSETQRNKGNFPGRFSGRQFSNSRSEMNVSTLELGDSALYLCASGPSGGVGDTQYFGPGTRLTVL.

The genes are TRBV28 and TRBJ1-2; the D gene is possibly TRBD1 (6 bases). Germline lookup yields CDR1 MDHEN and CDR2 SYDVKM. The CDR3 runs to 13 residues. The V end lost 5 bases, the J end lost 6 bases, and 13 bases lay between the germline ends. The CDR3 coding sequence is TGTGCCAGCAGTAAACTGGACAGAGATGGCTACACCTTC. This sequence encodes CASSKLDRDGYTF.

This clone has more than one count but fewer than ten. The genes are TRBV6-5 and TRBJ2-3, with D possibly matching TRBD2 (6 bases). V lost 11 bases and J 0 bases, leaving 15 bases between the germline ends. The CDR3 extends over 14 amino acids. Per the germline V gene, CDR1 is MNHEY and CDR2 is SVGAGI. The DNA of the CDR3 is TGTGCCGCCCGGGGGTACTCTAGCACAGATACGCAGTATTTT. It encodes CAARGYSSTDTQYF.

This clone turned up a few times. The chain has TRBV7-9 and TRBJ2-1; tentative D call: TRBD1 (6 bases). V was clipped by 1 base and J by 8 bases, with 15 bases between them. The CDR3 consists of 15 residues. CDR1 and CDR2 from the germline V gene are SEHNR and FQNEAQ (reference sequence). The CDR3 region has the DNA TGTGCCAGCAGCTTAGGATCAGGGGCGGTCGATGAGCAGTTCTTC. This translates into CASSLGSGAVDEQFF.

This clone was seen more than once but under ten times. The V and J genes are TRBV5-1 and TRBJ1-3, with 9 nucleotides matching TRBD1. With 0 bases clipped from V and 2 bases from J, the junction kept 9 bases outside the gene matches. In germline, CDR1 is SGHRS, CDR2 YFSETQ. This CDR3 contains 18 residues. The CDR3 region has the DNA TGCGCCAGCAGCTTGGCCACAGGGGGCCACCTGACTGGAAACACCATATATTTT. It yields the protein CASSLATGGHLTGNTIYF.

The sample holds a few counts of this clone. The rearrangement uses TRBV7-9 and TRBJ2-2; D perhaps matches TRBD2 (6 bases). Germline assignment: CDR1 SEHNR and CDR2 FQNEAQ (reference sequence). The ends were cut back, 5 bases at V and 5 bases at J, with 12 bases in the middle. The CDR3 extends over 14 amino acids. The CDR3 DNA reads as TGTGCCAGCAGCCGCCCTGGGGGGACCGGGGAGCTGTTTTTT. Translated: CASSRPGGTGELFF.

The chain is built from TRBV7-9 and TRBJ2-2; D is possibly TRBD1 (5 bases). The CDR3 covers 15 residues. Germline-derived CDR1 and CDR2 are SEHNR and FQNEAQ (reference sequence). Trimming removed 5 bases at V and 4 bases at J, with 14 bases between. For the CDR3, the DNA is TGTGCCAGCAGCGCCGACAGCCGTGGCACCGGGGAGCTGTTTTTT. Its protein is CASSADSRGTGELFF.

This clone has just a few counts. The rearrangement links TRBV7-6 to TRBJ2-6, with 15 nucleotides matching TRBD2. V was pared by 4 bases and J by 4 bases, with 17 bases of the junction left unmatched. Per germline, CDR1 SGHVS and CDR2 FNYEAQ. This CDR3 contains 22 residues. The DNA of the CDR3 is TGTGCCAGCAGCTCCCCCGGACTAGCGGGGGGGGTGGGCACGACAGGGGCCAACGTCCTGACTTTC. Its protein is CASSSPGLAGGVGTTGANVLTF.

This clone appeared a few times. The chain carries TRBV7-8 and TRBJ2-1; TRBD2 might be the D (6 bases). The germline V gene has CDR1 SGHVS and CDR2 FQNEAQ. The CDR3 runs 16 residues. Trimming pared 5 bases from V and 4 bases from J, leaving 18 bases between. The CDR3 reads CASSRGFGGKYNEQFF. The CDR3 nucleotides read TGTGCCAGCAGCCGTGGGTTCGGGGGTAAATACAATGAGCAGTTCTTC. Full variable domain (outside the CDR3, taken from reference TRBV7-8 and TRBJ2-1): GAGVSQSPRYKVAKRGQDVALRCDPISGHVSLFWYQQALGQGPEFLTYFQNEAQLDKSGLPSDRFFAERPEGSVSTLKIQRTQQEDSAVYLCASSRGFGGKYNEQFFGPGTRLTVL.

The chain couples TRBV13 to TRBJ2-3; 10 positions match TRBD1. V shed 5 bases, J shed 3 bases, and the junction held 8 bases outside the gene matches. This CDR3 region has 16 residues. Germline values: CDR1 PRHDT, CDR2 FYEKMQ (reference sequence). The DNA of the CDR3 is TGTGCCAGCAGCCGATCGACAGGGGGCATAACAGATACGCAGTATTTT. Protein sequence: CASSRSTGGITDTQYF.

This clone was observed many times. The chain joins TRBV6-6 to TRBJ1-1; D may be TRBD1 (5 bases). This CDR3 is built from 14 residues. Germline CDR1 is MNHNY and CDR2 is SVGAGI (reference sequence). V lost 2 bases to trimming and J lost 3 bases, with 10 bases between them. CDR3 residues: CASSYLGEDTEAFF. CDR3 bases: TGTGCCAGCAGTTACCTAGGGGAGGACACTGAAGCTTTCTTT.

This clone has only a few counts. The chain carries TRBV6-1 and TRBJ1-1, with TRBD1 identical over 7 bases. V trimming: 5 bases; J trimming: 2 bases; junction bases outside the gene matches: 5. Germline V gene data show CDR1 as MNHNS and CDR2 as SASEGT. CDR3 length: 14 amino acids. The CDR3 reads CASSMGQPNTEAFF. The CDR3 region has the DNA TGTGCCAGCAGTATGGGACAGCCCAACACTGAAGCTTTCTTT.

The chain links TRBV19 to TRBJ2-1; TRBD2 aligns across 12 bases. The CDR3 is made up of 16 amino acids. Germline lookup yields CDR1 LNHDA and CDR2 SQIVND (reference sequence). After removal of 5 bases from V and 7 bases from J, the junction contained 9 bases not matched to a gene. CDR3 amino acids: CASSLQLAGGRNEQFF. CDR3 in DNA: TGTGCCAGTAGTCTCCAACTAGCGGGGGGTCGGAATGAGCAGTTCTTC.

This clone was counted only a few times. In DNA, the CDR3 is TGTGCCAGTAGTATCCCGGGACAGGGAATGTACGAGCAGTACTTC. This sequence encodes CASSIPGQGMYEQYF. V gene TRBV19 combines with J gene TRBJ2-7, with 9 positions matching TRBD1. This CDR3 has 15 residues. The V gene end was trimmed by 3 bases and the J gene end by 4 bases; junction bases not matched to a gene: 7. Looked up from germline, CDR1 is LNHDA and CDR2 is SQIVND (reference sequence).

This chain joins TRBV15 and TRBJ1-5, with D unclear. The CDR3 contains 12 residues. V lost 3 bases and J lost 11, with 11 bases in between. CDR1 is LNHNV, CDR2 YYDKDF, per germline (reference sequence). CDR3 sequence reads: CATSSSDLAQHF. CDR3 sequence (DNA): TGTGCCACCAGCAGCTCTGACTTGGCCCAGCATTTT.